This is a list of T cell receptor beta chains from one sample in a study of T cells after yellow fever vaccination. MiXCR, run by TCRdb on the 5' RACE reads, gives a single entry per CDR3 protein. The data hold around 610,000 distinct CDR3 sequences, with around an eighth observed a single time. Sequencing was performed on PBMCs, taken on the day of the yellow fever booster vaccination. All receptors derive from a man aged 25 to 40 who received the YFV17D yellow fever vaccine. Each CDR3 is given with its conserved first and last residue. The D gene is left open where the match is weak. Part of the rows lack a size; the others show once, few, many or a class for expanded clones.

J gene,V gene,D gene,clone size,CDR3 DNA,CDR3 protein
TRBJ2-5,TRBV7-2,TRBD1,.,TGTGCCAGCAGCTTTAACAGGGGGCGACCCACCAAGTACTTC,CASSFNRGRPTKYF
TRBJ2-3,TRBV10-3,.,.,TGTGCCATCAGTGGACAGGATACGCAGTATTTT,CAISGQDTQYF
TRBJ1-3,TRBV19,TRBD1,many,TGTGCCAGTACCTTAAGTCGAGGACAGGGGGCTCTCGCTGGAAACACCATATATTTT,CASTLSRGQGALAGNTIYF
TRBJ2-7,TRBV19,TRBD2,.,TGTGCCAGTAGTAGAAGCGGGAGCGGCGAGCAGTACTTC,CASSRSGSGEQYF
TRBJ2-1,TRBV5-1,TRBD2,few,TGCGCCAGCAGCTTGTCATCCGGGACTAGCAATCACAATGAGCAGTTCTTC,CASSLSSGTSNHNEQFF
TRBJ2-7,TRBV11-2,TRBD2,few,TGTGCCAGCAGCCCCAGAGGATCTAGCGGGAGCGAGCAGTACTTC,CASSPRGSSGSEQYF
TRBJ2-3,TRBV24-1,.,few,TGTGCCATGGAGAACAGGGGAGGTGGATATACGCAGTATTTT,CAMENRGGGYTQYF
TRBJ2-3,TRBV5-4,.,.,TGTGCCAGCAGCTTGGCCGGCGCGGGAAGAAAAGATACGCAGTATTTT,CASSLAGAGRKDTQYF
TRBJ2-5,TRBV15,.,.,TGTGCCACCAGCAGAGGCACGGCGGGTCAAGAGACCCAGTACTTC,CATSRGTAGQETQYF
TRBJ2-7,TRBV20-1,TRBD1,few,TGCAGTGCTAGGAGGGACAGCCCCGGCGAGCAGTACTTC,CSARRDSPGEQYF
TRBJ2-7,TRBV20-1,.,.,TGCAGTGCTATCTTCCATGTCACTAGCTTCTACGAGCAGTACTTC,CSAIFHVTSFYEQYF
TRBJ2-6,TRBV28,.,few,TGTGCCAGCAGTTACCCCCCGGGGGCTGGGGCCAACGTCCTGACTTTC,CASSYPPGAGANVLTF
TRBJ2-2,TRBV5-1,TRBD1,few,TGCGCCAGCAGCGAATTGACAGGGACGGGCACCGGGGAGCTGTTTTTT,CASSELTGTGTGELFF
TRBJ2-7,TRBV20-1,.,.,TGCAGTGCTAGAGATCCCCTCAGAAGTAGCGGCGAGCAGTACTTC,CSARDPLRSSGEQYF
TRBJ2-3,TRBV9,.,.,TGTGCCAGCAGCGTAGAACAGCGGGATACGCAGTATTTT,CASSVEQRDTQYF
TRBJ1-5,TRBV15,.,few,TGTGCCACCAGCAGAGATCCCACGAGCTTGCCCCAGCATTTT,CATSRDPTSLPQHF
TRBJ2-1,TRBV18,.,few,TGTGCCAGCTCACCACGGAGTAGTGAGCAGTTCTTC,CASSPRSSEQFF
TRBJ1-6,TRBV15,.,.,TGTGCCACCAGCAGAGCTGCCTGGGGGTCACCCCTCCACTTT,CATSRAAWGSPLHF
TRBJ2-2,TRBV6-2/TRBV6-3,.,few,TGTGCCAGCAGTAGGACCATGAACACCGGGGAGCTGTTTTTT,CASSRTMNTGELFF
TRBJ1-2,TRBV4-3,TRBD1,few,TGCGCCAGCAGCCAACAGGACAGGGGCGTTGATGGCTACACCTTC,CASSQQDRGVDGYTF
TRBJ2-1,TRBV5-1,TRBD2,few,TGCGCCAGCAGCGCCGGGACTAGCGGCAATGAGCAGTTCTTC,CASSAGTSGNEQFF
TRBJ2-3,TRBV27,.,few,TGTGCCAGCAACCTACAGGGACTCCCAGATACGCAGTATTTT,CASNLQGLPDTQYF
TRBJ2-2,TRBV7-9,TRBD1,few,TGTGCCAGCAGCTTCGACAGGGCCTCGAACACCGGGGAGCTGTTTTTT,CASSFDRASNTGELFF
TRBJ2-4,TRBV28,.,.,TGTGCCGCAGGCGAGCTAGCCAAAAACATTCAGTACTTC,CAAGELAKNIQYF
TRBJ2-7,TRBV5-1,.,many,TGCGCCAGCAGCTTACAAGACAGCTACGAGCAGTACTTC,CASSLQDSYEQYF
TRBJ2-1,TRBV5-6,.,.,TGTGCCAGCAGCCCATCCGGGGATAACAATGAGCAGTTCTTC,CASSPSGDNNEQFF
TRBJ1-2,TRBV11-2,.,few,TGTGCCAGCAGCCGCCAGGGGTACTATGGCTACACCTTC,CASSRQGYYGYTF
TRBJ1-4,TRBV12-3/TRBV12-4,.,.,TGTGCCAGCAGCTTGGGGGGTTCGGGTGAAAAACTGTTTTTT,CASSLGGSGEKLFF
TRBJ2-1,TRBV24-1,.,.,TGTGCCACCAGTGATTTGAGCCACCGTAATGAGCAGTTCTTC,CATSDLSHRNEQFF
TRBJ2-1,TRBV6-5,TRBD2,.,TGTGCCAGTCGCACTGGGCTAGCGGAGAGGTACAATGAGCAGTTCTTC,CASRTGLAERYNEQFF
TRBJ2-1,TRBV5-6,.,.,TGTGCCAGCAGCTTACTAAAACTTATGACTTACAATGAGCAGTTCTTC,CASSLLKLMTYNEQFF
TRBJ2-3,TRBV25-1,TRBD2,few,TGTGCCAGCAGTGTGTTGACTAGCGGGAGCACAGATACGCAGTATTTT,CASSVLTSGSTDTQYF
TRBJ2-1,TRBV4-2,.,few,TGTGCCAGCAGCCAAGACCGGCGTATCGGGACCACATCCTACAATGAGCAGTTCTTC,CASSQDRRIGTTSYNEQFF
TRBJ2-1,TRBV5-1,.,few,TGCGCCAGCAGCTCAAGGACTATTGTCTACAATGAGCAGTTCTTC,CASSSRTIVYNEQFF
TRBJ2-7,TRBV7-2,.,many,TGTGCCAGCAGCTTAGCTGAAAGCTCCTACGAGCAGTACTTC,CASSLAESSYEQYF
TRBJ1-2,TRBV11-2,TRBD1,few,TGTGCCAGCAGCTTATACAGCGACAGGGCCTATGGCTACACCTTC,CASSLYSDRAYGYTF
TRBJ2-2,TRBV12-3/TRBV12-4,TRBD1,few,TGTGCCAGCCGACCTCGGGACAGGTCGAACACCGGGGAGCTGTTTTTT,CASRPRDRSNTGELFF
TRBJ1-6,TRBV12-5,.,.,TGTGCTAGTGGTTTGGTAATAGGGTCTTCACCCCTCCACTTT,CASGLVIGSSPLHF
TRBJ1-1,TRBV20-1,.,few,TGCGGGTCGGGGAGGACTGAAGCTTTCTTT,CGSGRTEAFF
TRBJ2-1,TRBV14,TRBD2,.,TGTGTCAGCAGCCCCAAAAGACTAGCGGGTAACAATGAGCAGTTCTTC,CVSSPKRLAGNNEQFF
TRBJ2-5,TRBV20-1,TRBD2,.,TGCAGTGCTACCGGGACTAGCGGGGCCCAAGAGACCCAGTACTTC,CSATGTSGAQETQYF
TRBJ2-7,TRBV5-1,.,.,TGCGCCAGCAGCCCCTCAGAGGAATGGTTCGAGCAGTACTTC,CASSPSEEWFEQYF
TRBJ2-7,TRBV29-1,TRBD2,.,TGCTGCGTTCGGGGGGTTTCCTACGAGCAGTACTTC,CCVRGVSYEQYF
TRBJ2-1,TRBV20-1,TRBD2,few,TGCAGTGCTAGAGGCCAGCGGGGTTACAATGAGCAGTTCTTC,CSARGQRGYNEQFF
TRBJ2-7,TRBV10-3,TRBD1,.,TGTGCCATCAGTTTGACAGGGAACGAGCAGTACTTC,CAISLTGNEQYF
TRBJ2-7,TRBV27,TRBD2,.,TGTGCCAGCAGTATGGGACTAGCGAACGAGCAGTACTTC,CASSMGLANEQYF
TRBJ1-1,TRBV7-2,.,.,TGTGCCAGCAGCTGGGGGGGGGGGATGAACACTGAAGCTTTCTTT,CASSWGGGMNTEAFF
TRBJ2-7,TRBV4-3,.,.,TGCGCCAGCAGCCAAGATCTCAGGACTGACTACGAGCAGTACTTC,CASSQDLRTDYEQYF
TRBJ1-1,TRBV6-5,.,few,TGTGCCAGCAGTCACAACAGGGACACTGAAGCTTTCTTT,CASSHNRDTEAFF
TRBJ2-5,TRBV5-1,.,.,TGCGCCAGCAGCGACACCCAAGAGACCCAGTACTTC,CASSDTQETQYF
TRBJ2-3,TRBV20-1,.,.,TGCAGTGCTAGAACCCTGATAGGCGGGCCTCACACAGATACGCAGTATTTT,CSARTLIGGPHTDTQYF
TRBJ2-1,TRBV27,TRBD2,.,TGTGCCAGCAGTTTATCTCCATGGGGAGGGCCGGGGGATGAGCAGTTCTTC,CASSLSPWGGPGDEQFF
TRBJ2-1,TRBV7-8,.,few,TGTGCCAGCAGCTTAGGCGAGTCTAGTAGATATGAGCAGTTCTTC,CASSLGESSRYEQFF